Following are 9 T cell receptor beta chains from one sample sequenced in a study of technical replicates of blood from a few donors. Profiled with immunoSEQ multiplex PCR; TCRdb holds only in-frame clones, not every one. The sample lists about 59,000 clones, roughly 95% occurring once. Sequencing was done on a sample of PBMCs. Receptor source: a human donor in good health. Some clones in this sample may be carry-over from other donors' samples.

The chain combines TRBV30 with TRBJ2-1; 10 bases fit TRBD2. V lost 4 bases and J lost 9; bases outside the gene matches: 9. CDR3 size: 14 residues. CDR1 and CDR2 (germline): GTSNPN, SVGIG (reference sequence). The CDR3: CAWIALAGLGEQFF. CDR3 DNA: TGTGCCTGGATTGCACTAGCGGGACTGGGTGAGCAGTTCTTC.

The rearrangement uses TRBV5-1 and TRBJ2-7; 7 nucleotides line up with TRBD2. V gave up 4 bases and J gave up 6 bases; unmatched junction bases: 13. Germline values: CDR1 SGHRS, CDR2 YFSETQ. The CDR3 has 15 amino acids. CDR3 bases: TGCGCCAGCAGCAAGGAAGCCGGGACTACTGGCGAGCAGTACTTC. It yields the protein CASSKEAGTTGEQYF.

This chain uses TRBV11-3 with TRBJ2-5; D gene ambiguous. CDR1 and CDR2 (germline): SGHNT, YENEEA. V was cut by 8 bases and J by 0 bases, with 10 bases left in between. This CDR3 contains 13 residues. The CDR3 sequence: CASSRSYQETQYF. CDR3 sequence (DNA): TGTGCCAGCTCTCGGTCGTACCAAGAGACCCAGTACTTC.

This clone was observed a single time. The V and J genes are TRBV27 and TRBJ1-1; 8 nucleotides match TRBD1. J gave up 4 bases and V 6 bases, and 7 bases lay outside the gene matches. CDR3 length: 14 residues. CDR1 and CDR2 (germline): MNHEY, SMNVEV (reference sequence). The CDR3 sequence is CASSSGGSGTEAFF. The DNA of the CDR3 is TGTGCCAGCAGCTCAGGGGGCTCGGGCACTGAAGCTTTCTTT.

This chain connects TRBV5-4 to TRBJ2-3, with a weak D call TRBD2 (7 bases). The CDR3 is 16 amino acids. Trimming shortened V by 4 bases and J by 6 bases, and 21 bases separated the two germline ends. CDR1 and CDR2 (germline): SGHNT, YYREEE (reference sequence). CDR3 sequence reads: CASSPVRGGDADTQYF. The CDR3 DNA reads TGTGCCAGCAGCCCCGTTAGGGGGGGGGATGCTGATACGCAGTATTTT.

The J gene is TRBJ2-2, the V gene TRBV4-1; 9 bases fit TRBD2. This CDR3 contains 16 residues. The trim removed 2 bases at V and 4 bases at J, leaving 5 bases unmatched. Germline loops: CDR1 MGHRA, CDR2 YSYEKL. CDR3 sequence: CASSQPSGRFTGELFF. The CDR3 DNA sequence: TGCGCCAGCAGCCAACCCAGCGGGAGGTTCACCGGGGAGCTGTTTTTT.

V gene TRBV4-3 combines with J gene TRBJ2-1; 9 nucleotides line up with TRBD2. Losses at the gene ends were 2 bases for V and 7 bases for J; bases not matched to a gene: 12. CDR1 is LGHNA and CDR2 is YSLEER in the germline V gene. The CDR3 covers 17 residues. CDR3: CASSQLGGAGGRNEQFF. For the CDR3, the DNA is TGCGCCAGCAGCCAATTGGGAGGAGCGGGGGGAAGGAATGAGCAGTTCTTC.

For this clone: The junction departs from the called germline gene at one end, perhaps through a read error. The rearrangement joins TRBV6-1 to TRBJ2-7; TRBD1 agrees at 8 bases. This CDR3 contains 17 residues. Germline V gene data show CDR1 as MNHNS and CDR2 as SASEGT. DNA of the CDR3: TGTGCCATCAGTGAGCTCCGGGACAGGAGAAAGGGCTACGAGCAGTACTTC. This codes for CAISELRDRRKGYEQYF.

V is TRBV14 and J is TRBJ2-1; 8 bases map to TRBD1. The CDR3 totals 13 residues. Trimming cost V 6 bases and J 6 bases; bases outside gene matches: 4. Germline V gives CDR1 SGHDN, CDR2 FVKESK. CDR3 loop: CASSRTGSNEQFF. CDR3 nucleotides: TGTGCCAGCAGTCGGACAGGGAGCAATGAGCAGTTCTTC.